A single sample is the source of the 2 T cell receptor beta chains below, sequenced in a study of T-cell reconstitution after alpha-beta-depleted transplantation in children. A TCRbeta library incorporating unique molecular identifiers was prepared. TCRdb redid the calling of the PCR reads with MiXCR, one entry per CDR3 protein. This sample has approximately 150,000 distinct CDR3 sequences; roughly 9% occur once, and the top ten carry approximately 18%. Sequenced here: PBMCs, mostly from graft donor cells, sampled 180 days after TCRalphabeta/CD19-depleted stem cell transplant. Receptors were obtained from a female patient between 2 and 15 years old who had a stem cell transplant for congenital amegakaryocytic thrombocytopenia, so the T cells may come from the graft donor.

The table lists this clonotype with many counts. The chain links TRBV5-1 to TRBJ2-1; 14 nucleotides match TRBD2. The J segment lost 9 bases and the V segment lost 1 base, leaving 3 bases of the junction unmatched. The CDR3 contains 15 residues. Germline assignment: CDR1 SGHRS and CDR2 YFSETQ. CDR3 sequence reads: CASSLTTSGRVEQFF. The CDR3 nucleotides are TGCGCCAGCAGCTTGACGACTAGCGGGAGGGTTGAGCAGTTCTTC.

This clonotype was counted many times. This rearrangement joins TRBV20-1 to TRBJ2-1; TRBD2 matches 10 bases. Germline values: CDR1 DFQATT, CDR2 SNEGSKA (reference sequence). The J segment lost 6 bases and the V segment lost 1 base, leaving 6 bases of the junction unmatched. The CDR3 length is 15 residues. The CDR3: CSARVLAGVFNEQFF. For the CDR3, the DNA is TGCAGTGCTAGAGTTCTAGCGGGAGTTTTCAATGAGCAGTTCTTC.